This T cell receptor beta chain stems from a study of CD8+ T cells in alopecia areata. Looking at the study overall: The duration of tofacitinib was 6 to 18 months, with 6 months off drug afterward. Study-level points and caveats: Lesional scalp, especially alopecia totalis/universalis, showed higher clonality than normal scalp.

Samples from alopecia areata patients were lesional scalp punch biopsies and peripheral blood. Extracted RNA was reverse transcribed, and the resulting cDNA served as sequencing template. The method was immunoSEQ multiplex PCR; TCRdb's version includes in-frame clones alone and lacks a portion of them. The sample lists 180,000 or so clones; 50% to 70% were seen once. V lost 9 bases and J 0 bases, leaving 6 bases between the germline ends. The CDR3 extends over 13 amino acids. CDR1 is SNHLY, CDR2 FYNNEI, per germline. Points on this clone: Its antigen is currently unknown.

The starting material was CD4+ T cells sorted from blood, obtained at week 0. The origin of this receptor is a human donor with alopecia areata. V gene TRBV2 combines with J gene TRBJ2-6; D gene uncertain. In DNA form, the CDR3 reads TGTGCCAGACGCGACTCTGGGGCCAACGTCCTGACTTTC. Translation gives CARRDSGANVLTF.